The source of this TCR beta chain is a study of blood T cell repertoires in COVID-19. In the authors' methods: Quantification of nucleated cells was approximated via reference gene primer amplification. Sequenced by immunoSEQ multiplex PCR; TCRdb stores in-frame clones only, minus some. V and J calls and clone size are as listed in that table; D and trimming were resolved from the DNA. Of approximately 280,000 clones listed, 87% are singletons. CDR3 length: 13 residues. V was clipped by 5 bases and J by 4 bases; unmatched bases: 3. Germline lookup yields CDR1 MNHNY and CDR2 SVGAGI (reference sequence). Those who participated ranged in age from about 18 to 89 years and resided in 24 US areas. Grouping used clinical history reported by participants in a survey and questionnaire. Among Cohort 3 donors, those recovered had two negative PCRs, clearance, or symptom resolution.

The V call is TRBV6-6, the J call TRBJ1-1; 8 bases align to TRBD1. This clonotype originated in a middle-aged woman who had recovered from COVID-19. Source material: PBMCs or T cells enriched from blood (not recorded which). The CDR3 spells CASSGQGPTEAFF. Here the CDR3 DNA reads TGTGCCAGCAGTGGACAGGGTCCCACTGAAGCTTTCTTT.